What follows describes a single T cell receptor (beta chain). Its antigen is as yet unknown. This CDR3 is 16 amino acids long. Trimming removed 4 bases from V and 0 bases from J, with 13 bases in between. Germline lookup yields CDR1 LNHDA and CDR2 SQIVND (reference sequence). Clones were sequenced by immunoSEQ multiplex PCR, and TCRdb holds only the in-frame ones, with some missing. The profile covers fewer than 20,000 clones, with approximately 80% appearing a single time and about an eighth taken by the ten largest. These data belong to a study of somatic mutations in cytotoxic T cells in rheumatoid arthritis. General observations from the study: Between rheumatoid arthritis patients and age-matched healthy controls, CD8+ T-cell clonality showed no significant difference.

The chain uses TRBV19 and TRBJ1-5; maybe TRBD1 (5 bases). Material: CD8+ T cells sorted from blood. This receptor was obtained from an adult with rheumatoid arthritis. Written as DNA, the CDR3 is TGTGCCAGTAGTAGGGGCAGGTTTTATAGCAATCAGCCCCAGCATTTT. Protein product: CASSRGRFYSNQPQHF.